This passage covers 25 T cell receptor beta chains from one sample sequenced in a study of vaccination effects on CD4 cells after COVID-19. For these TCRs, the target antigens are not known. ViraFEST expansion of antigen-specific CD4+ T cells with viral peptide pools preceded sequencing. Isolation of CD4+ T cells took place after about nine days of culture. Each participant was administered two doses of either the BNT162b2 or the mRNA-1273 vaccine. Produced via immunoSEQ multiplex PCR; TCRdb's table is partial and in-frame only. The data contain 20,000 to 30,000 clones, over 75% of them singletons. The sample was CD4+ T cells from PBMCs cultured with SARS-CoV-2 spike peptides, taken after COVID-19 vaccination. The receptors derive from a human donor who received a COVID-19 vaccine. Some clones in this sample may be carry-over from other donors' samples.

This chain joins TRBV29-1 and TRBJ2-3, with 15 bases fitting TRBD2. The germline gives CDR1 SQVTM, CDR2 ANQGSEA. The CDR3 has 15 residues. V was pared by 7 bases and J by 4 bases, with 6 bases of the junction left unmatched. The CDR3 coding sequence is TGCAGCGCATGGACTAGCGGGGGGGTCGCAGATACGCAGTATTTT. The encoded protein is CSAWTSGGVADTQYF.

The genes are TRBV3-1 (or the pseudogene TRBV3-2) and TRBJ1-2, with D unclear. CDR3 size: 13 residues. Deletions cut 1 base from V and 0 bases from J, with 3 bases between. The germline CDR1 and CDR2 sequences are LGHDT and YNNKEL (reference sequence). Written as DNA, the CDR3 is TGTGCCAGCAGCCAAGGTGCTAACTATGGCTACACCTTC. It specifies CASSQGANYGYTF.

J is TRBJ1-2 and V is TRBV5-1; 8 bases are a match to TRBD1. Germline assignment: CDR1 SGHRS and CDR2 YFSETQ. The junction had 3 bases not matched to a gene; V was cut back by 2 bases and J by 6 bases. There are 13 residues in the CDR3. In DNA form, the CDR3 reads TGCGCCAGCAGCTTTCAGGGGGCTGATGGCTACACCTTC. Translated, it gives CASSFQGADGYTF.

The chain has TRBV21-1 and TRBJ2-7; TRBD1, the table's D call, was not compared with the DNA. TRBV21-1 is described as a pseudogene. The CDR3 is 16 residues long. The CDR3, as DNA: TGTGCCAGCAGCCCTCGGTTTGACAGGAGCTCCTACGAGCAGTACGTC. Translated: CASSPRFDRSSYEQYV.

This clone was seen only a few times. The chain couples TRBV7-2 to TRBJ2-2, with 10 bases that match TRBD2. This CDR3 has 16 residues. J was trimmed by 6 bases and V by 1 base; bases with no gene match: 5. The germline CDR1 and CDR2 sequences are SGHTA and FQGNSA. CDR3 sequence reads: CASSLGPAGGPGELFF. The CDR3 DNA reads TGTGCCAGCAGCTTAGGTCCAGCGGGGGGGCCCGGGGAGCTGTTTTTT. The full variable domain, with the rest looked up from reference TRBV7-2 and TRBJ2-2, is GAGVSQSPSNKVTEKGKDVELRCDPISGHTALYWYRQSLGQGLEFLIYFQGNSAPDKSGLPSDRFSAERTGGSVSTLTIQRTQQEDSAVYLCASSLGPAGGPGELFFGEGSRLTVL.

The chain uses TRBV30 and TRBJ1-4; possibly TRBD1 for D (5 bases). V was shortened by 3 bases and J by 10 bases, with 15 bases between the two germline ends. The CDR3 has 13 residues. CDR1 and CDR2 (germline): GTSNPN, SVGIG (reference sequence). The CDR3 loop reads CAWSVLGLGKLFF. Written as DNA, the CDR3 is TGTGCCTGGAGCGTTTTGGGACTCGGAAAACTGTTTTTT.

Judged by abundance, this clone is medium-sized. The gene calls are TRBV24-1 and TRBJ2-5; TRBD2 matches 8 bases. V was pared by 3 bases and J by 5 bases, with 13 bases of the junction left unmatched. Per the germline V gene, CDR1 is KGHDR and CDR2 is SFDVKD. CDR3 size: 17 residues. The CDR3 coding sequence is TGTGCCACCAGTGATGGAATCTTCGGGGGGGCCGGGGAGACCCAGTACTTC. Amino acids: CATSDGIFGGAGETQYF.

The gene calls are TRBV6-1 and TRBJ2-2; D tentatively reads TRBD1 or TRBD2 (5 bases each). Trimming pared 3 bases from V and 8 bases from J, leaving 16 bases between. The CDR3 loop spans 15 amino acids. CDR1 and CDR2 from the germline V gene are MNHNS and SASEGT. The CDR3 spells CASSEVGRIEGELFF. Here the CDR3 DNA reads TGTGCCAGCAGTGAGGTGGGACGGATAGAGGGGGAGCTGTTTTTT.

The rearrangement links TRBV5-5 to TRBJ2-7; perhaps TRBD1 as D (6 bases). The CDR3 has 13 amino acids. Trimming took off 2 bases at V and 3 bases at J, with 9 bases between the two ends. CDR1 and CDR2 (germline): SGHKS, YYEKEE (reference sequence). CDR3 amino acids: CASSLLQGYEQYV. CDR3 DNA: TGTGCCAGCAGCTTATTACAGGGCTACGAGCAGTACGTC.

This chain links TRBV3-1 (or the pseudogene TRBV3-2) with TRBJ2-5, with TRBD2 as a possible D gene (6 bases). The germline CDR1 and CDR2 sequences are LGHDT and YNNKEL (reference sequence). V lost 0 bases and J 0 bases, leaving 8 bases between the germline ends. The CDR3 is 15 residues long. In DNA form, the CDR3 reads TGTGCCAGCAGCCAAGATAGGGACTACCAAGAGACCCAGTACTTC. Residues: CASSQDRDYQETQYF.

This clone was counted between two and nine times. This sequence joins TRBV29-1 and TRBJ1-3; D not resolved. Per the germline V gene, CDR1 is SQVTM and CDR2 is ANQGSEA. Trimming left V 4 bases short and J 0 bases short, with 7 bases between. The CDR3 contains 13 residues. Here the CDR3 DNA reads TGCAGCGTTGGTGATCTCTCTGGAAACACCATATATTTT. Protein: CSVGDLSGNTIYF.

This chain uses TRBV7-2 with TRBJ1-5, with TRBD1 matching 8 bases. The CDR3 runs to 15 residues. The germline V gene encodes CDR1 SGHTA and CDR2 FQGNSA. The J segment lost 3 bases and the V segment lost 6 bases, leaving 7 bases of the junction unmatched. The CDR3 DNA sequence: TGTGCCAGCAGAGGACAGGGCAGGAACAATCAGCCCCAGCATTTT. This sequence encodes CASRGQGRNNQPQHF.

The chain employs TRBV10-2 and TRBJ1-2, with 7 nucleotides matching TRBD1. V lost 8 bases and J lost 2; bases outside the gene matches: 11. The germline V gene encodes CDR1 WSHSY and CDR2 SAAADI. The CDR3 covers 15 residues. The chain's CDR3 is CASYRGAQGNYGYTF. The CDR3, as DNA: TGCGCCAGCTACAGGGGCGCGCAGGGGAACTATGGCTACACCTTC.

This chain connects TRBV6-5 to TRBJ2-5; 11 nucleotides agree with TRBD2. CDR1 is MNHEY, CDR2 SVGAGI, per germline. The CDR3 is 14 residues long. Trimming took 6 bases from V and 1 from J; bases not matched to a gene: 1. CDR3 loop: CASSLAGGQETQYF. As DNA, the CDR3 is TGTGCCAGCAGCCTAGCGGGGGGCCAAGAGACCCAGTACTTC.

V gene TRBV6-5 combines with J gene TRBJ2-1; 13 positions match TRBD2. In germline, CDR1 is MNHEY, CDR2 SVGAGI. This CDR3 is built from 14 residues. The trim removed 8 bases at V and 5 bases at J, leaving 3 bases unmatched. The CDR3 nucleotides are TGTGCCAGCGCGACTAGCGGGGGGAACAATGAGCAGTTCTTC. Protein sequence: CASATSGGNNEQFF.

V and J are TRBV5-1 and TRBJ1-1; D remains unclear. V was clipped by 4 bases and J by 5 bases, with 15 bases between them. The length of the CDR3 is 14 residues. CDR1 is SGHRS and CDR2 is YFSETQ in the germline V gene. The CDR3 nucleotides read TGCGCCAGCAGCACGGCGGTAAGTGGGACTGAAGCTTTCTTT. Its translation is CASSTAVSGTEAFF.

This clone was found a few times. The rearrangement uses TRBV11-1 and TRBJ1-2, with a possible D match to TRBD1 (6 bases). This CDR3 has 13 residues. Germline CDR1 and CDR2: SGHAT and FQDESV (reference sequence). V was clipped by 5 bases and J by 2 bases, with 9 bases between them. The CDR3 bases are TGTGCCAGCAGCCCCGACAGGAACTATGGCTACACCTTC. Translated: CASSPDRNYGYTF.

The V gene is TRBV7-3, the J gene TRBJ2-3; a possible D gene is TRBD2 (5 bases). In germline, CDR1 is SGHTA, CDR2 FQGTGA. This CDR3 has 16 residues. V shed 5 bases and J shed 2 bases, with 17 bases lying between them. CDR3 region: CASSPRTGLTTDTQYF. CDR3 DNA sequence: TGTGCCAGCAGCCCCCGGACTGGCCTAACCACAGATACGCAGTATTTT.

The V call is TRBV4-1, the J call TRBJ2-1; no clear D gene. CDR3 length: 13 residues. Trimming shortened V by 0 bases and J by 2 bases, and 2 bases separated the two germline ends. The germline V gene has CDR1 MGHRA and CDR2 YSYEKL. CDR3 loop: CASSQDPYNEQFF. For the CDR3, the DNA is TGCGCCAGCAGCCAAGATCCCTACAATGAGCAGTTCTTC.

The genes are TRBV27 and TRBJ1-4, with TRBD1 as a possible D gene (5 bases). Trimming left V 4 bases short and J 6 bases short, with 15 bases between. CDR1 MNHEY and CDR2 SMNVEV come from the germline V gene (reference sequence). This CDR3 has 15 residues. The CDR3 DNA sequence: TGTGCCAGCAGTTCTAGGTACAGGACCGATGAAAAACTGTTTTTT. Encoded protein: CASSSRYRTDEKLFF.

This chain joins TRBV18 and TRBJ2-6, with a weak D call TRBD2 (5 bases). The CDR3 contains 15 residues. The V end lost 0 bases, the J end lost 2 bases, and 5 bases lay between the germline ends. Per the germline V gene, CDR1 is KGHSH and CDR2 is LQKENI. The CDR3: CASSPPGTGANVLTF. CDR3 coding DNA: TGTGCCAGCTCACCACCCGGGACTGGGGCCAACGTCCTGACTTTC. Combining the CDR3 with reference TRBV18 and TRBJ2-6 gives the whole variable domain NAGVMQNPRHLVRRRGQEARLRCSPMKGHSHVYWYRQLPEEGLKFMVYLQKENIIDESGMPKERFSAEFPKEGPSILRIQQVVRGDSAAYFCASSPPGTGANVLTFGAGSRLTVL.

The chain couples TRBV6-2 or TRBV6-3 to TRBJ2-7; D is uncertain. From germline, CDR1 is MNHEY and CDR2 SVGEGT. Trimming removed 0 bases from V and 0 bases from J, with 15 bases in between. The CDR3 is made up of 17 amino acids. The CDR3 spells CASSYSGRQTSSYEQYV. The CDR3 bases are TGTGCCAGCAGTTACTCGGGCAGGCAAACCAGCTCCTACGAGCAGTACGTC.

The chain has TRBV5-1 and TRBJ1-1, with D maybe TRBD1 (5 bases). Deletions cut 3 bases from V and 1 base from J, with 10 bases between. This CDR3 is built from 14 residues. The germline V gene has CDR1 SGHRS and CDR2 YFSETQ. The CDR3 DNA follows: TGCGCCAGCAGCTCGGGACGGGCGAACACTGAAGCTTTCTTT. Translation gives CASSSGRANTEAFF.

Only a few counts were recorded for this clone. The chain joins TRBV3-1 (or the pseudogene TRBV3-2) to TRBJ2-2; D tentatively reads TRBD1 or TRBD2 (6 bases each). This CDR3 is built from 17 residues. V lost 1 base and J lost 4, with 16 bases in between. Germline CDR1 is LGHDT and CDR2 is YNNKEL (reference sequence). The chain's CDR3 is CASSQGSPGAGTGELFF. For the CDR3, the DNA is TGTGCCAGCAGCCAAGGAAGTCCGGGGGCGGGCACCGGGGAGCTGTTTTTT.

This chain uses TRBV3-1 (or the pseudogene TRBV3-2) with TRBJ1-2, with D perhaps matching TRBD1 (5 bases). CDR1 is LGHDT and CDR2 is YNNKEL in the germline V gene (reference sequence). Trimming shortened V by 0 bases and J by 7 bases, and 12 bases separated the two germline ends. The CDR3 sequence is 14 residues long. CDR3 nucleotides: TGTGCCAGCAGCCAAGATCCGGGGGGAGGTGGCTACACCTTC. Translated, it gives CASSQDPGGGGYTF.